This T cell receptor beta chain stems from a study of blood T cell repertoires in COVID-19. Study context: The United States, Italy and Spain supplied acute and convalescent COVID-19 samples. T cells, B-cell-depleted T cells, or PBMCs provided the cDNA or gDNA that served as material.

A single count supports this clone. Trimming took off 5 bases at V and 1 base at J, with 6 bases between the two ends. From germline, CDR1 is SQVTM and CDR2 ANQGSEA. This CDR3 spans 12 amino acids. Sequenced by immunoSEQ multiplex PCR; TCRdb stores in-frame clones only, minus some. This table holds under 300,000 clones, about 88% found once. What was sequenced was peripheral blood. The rearrangement uses TRBV29-1 and TRBJ2-1, with no clear D. This TCR was recovered from a woman in her thirties or forties who had recovered from COVID-19. This CDR3 reads CSVYVSYNEQFF. The CDR3 bases are TGCAGCGTTTATGTATCCTACAATGAGCAGTTCTTC.